One T cell receptor beta chain is described in this entry. What it binds is not known. A junction boundary mismatches the germline segment, possibly from a read error. These data originate in a study of cytomegalovirus exposure and HLA in healthy donors. General study findings and limits: Certain indistinguishable V segments, among them TRBV6-2 and TRBV6-3, were excluded. Later work showed greater clonal expansion in HLA-associated TCR beta chains than in equally common others.

Researchers ran the PCR with 60 Vbeta and 13 Jbeta primers. Produced via immunoSEQ multiplex PCR; TCRdb's table is partial and in-frame only. The table has approximately 76,000 clones, 63% seen once. The CDR3 totals 12 residues. Germline V gene lookup returns CDR1 SGHNT and CDR2 YYREEE (reference sequence). Sequencing was carried out using PBMCs. This TCR was sampled from a man aged 25-40 years in good health and CMV-seropositive. The rearrangement links TRBV5-4 to TRBJ2-7; no reliable D call. CDR3 DNA sequence: TGTGCCAGCAGTTTTTCCACCGCTCCGGAAGCGTTC. Residues: CASSFSTAPEAF.